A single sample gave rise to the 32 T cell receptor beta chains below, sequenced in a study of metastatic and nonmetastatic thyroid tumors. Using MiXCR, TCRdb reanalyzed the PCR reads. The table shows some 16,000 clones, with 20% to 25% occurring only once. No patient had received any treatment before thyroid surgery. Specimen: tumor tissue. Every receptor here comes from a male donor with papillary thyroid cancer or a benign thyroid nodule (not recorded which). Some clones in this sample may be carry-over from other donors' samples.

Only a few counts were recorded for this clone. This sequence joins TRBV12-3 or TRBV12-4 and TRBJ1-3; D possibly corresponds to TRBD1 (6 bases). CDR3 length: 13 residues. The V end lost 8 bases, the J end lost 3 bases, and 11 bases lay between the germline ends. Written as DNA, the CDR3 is TGTGCCAGCGGACAGCTGGATGGAAACACCATATATTTT. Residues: CASGQLDGNTIYF.

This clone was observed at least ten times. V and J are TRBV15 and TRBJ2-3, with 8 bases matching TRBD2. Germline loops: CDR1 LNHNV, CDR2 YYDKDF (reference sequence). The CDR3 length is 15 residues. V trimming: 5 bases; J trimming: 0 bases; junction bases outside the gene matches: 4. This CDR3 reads CATSYSGISTDTQYF. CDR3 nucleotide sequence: TGTGCCACCAGCTATAGCGGGATAAGCACAGATACGCAGTATTTT.

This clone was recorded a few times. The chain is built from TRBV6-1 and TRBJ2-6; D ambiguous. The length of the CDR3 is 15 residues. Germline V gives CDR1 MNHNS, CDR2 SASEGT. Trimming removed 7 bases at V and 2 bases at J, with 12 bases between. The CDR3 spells CASKKRRAGANVLTF. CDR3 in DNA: TGTGCCAGCAAGAAGAGACGGGCTGGGGCCAACGTCCTGACTTTC.

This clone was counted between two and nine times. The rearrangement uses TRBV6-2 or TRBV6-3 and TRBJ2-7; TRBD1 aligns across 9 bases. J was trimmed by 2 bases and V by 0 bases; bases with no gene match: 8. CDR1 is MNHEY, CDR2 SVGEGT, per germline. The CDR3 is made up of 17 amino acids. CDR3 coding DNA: TGTGCCAGCAGTTACTCTGGCGAGAGACAGGGGGCCTACGAGCAGTACTTC. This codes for CASSYSGERQGAYEQYF.

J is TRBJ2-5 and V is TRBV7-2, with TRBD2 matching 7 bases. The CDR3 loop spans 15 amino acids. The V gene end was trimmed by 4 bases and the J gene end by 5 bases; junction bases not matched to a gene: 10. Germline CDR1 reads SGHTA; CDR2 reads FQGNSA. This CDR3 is CASSSLCGRGETQYF. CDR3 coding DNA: TGTGCCAGCAGCTCCCTTTGCGGGAGAGGGGAGACCCAGTACTTC.

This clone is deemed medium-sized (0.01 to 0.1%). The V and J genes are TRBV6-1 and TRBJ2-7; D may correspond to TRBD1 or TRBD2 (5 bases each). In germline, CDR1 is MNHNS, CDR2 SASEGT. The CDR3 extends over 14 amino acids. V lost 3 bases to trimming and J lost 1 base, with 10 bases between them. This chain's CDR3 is CASSEGESSYEQYF. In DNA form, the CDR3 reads TGTGCCAGCAGTGAGGGGGAGTCGTCCTACGAGCAGTACTTC.

CDR3 nucleotides: TGTGCCAGCAGCTCAGGACGATTCTACGAGCAGTACTTC. This codes for CASSSGRFYEQYF. The chain recombines TRBV7-8 with TRBJ2-7; D is undetermined. The ends were cut back, 4 bases at V and 3 bases at J, with 10 bases in the middle. CDR1 is SGHVS and CDR2 is FQNEAQ in the germline V gene. The CDR3 length is 13 residues.

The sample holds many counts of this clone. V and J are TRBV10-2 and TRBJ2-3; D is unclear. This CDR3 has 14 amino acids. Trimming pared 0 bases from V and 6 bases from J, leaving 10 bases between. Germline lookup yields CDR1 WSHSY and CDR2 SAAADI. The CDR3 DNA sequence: TGCGCCAGCAGTGAGTCTCAGGTTTTGGATACGCAGTATTTT. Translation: CASSESQVLDTQYF.

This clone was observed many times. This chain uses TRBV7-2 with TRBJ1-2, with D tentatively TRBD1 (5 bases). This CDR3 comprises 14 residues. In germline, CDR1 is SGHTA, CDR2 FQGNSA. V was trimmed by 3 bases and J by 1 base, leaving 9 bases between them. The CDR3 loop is CASSFPDSNYGYTF. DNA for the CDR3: TGTGCCAGCAGCTTTCCCGACAGTAACTATGGCTACACCTTC.

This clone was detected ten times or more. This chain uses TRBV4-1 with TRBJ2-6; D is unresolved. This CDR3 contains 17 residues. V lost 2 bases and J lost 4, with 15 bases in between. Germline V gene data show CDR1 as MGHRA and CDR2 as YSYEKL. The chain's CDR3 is CASSQPPRSSGANVLTF. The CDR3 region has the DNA TGCGCCAGCAGCCAACCCCCACGGTCGTCCGGGGCCAACGTCCTGACTTTC.

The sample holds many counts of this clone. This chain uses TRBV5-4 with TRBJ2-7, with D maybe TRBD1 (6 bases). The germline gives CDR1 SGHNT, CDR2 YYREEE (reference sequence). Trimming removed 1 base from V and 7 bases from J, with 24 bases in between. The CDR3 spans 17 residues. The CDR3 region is CASSLTLVRDTHREQYF. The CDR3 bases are TGTGCCAGCAGCTTGACTTTGGTTCGGGACACACACCGGGAGCAGTACTTC.

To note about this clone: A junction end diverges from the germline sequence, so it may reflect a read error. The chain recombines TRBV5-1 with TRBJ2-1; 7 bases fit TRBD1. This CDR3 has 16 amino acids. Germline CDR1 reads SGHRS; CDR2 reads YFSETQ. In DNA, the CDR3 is TGCGCCAGCAGTTCTGGAACACAGGGGATGTTCAATGAGCAGTTTTTC. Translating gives CASSSGTQGMFNEQFF.

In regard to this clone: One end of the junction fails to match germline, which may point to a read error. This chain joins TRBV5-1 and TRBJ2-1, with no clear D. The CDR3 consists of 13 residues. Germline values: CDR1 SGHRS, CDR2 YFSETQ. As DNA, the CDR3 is TGCTCCAGCAGCTTGGTGGAACACAATGAGCAGTTTTTC. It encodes CSSSLVEHNEQFF.

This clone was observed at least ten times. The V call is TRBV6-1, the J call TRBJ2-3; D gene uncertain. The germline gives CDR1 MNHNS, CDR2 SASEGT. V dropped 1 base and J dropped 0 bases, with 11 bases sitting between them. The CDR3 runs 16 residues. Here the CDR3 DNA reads TGTGCCAGCAGTGAAGTTTTTGGCTCTAGCACAGATACGCAGTATTTT. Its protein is CASSEVFGSSTDTQYF.

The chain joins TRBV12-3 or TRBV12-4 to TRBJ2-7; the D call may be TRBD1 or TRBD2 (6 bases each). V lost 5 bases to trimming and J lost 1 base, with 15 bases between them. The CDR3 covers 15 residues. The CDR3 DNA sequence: TGTGCCAGCAGTGGGGGGACACACCATTCCTACGAGCAGTACTTC. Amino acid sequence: CASSGGTHHSYEQYF.

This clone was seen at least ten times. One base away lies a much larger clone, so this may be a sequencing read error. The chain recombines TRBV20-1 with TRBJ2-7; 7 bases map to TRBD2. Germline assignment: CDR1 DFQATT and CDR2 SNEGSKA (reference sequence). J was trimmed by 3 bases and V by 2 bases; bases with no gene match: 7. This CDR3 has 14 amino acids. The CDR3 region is CSARSASGIYEQYF. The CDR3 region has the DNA TGCAGTGCTAGATCTGCTAGCGGCATCTACGAGCAGTACTTC.

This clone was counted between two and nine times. This CDR3 is CASGQGLYEQYF. CDR3 bases: TGTGCCAGCGGACAGGGATTATACGAGCAGTACTTC. The chain joins TRBV27 to TRBJ2-7; TRBD1 aligns across 8 bases. CDR1 is MNHEY, CDR2 SMNVEV, per germline (reference sequence). This CDR3 spans 12 amino acids. The V and J ends lost 8 bases and 4 bases, in that order; junction bases with no gene match: 4.

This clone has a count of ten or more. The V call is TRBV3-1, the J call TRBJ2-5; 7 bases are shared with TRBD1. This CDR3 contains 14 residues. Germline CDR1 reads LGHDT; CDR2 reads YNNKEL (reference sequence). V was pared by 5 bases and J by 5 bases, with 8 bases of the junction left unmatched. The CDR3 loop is CASSTRQGPETQYF. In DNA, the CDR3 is TGTGCCAGCAGCACCCGACAGGGTCCGGAGACCCAGTACTTC.

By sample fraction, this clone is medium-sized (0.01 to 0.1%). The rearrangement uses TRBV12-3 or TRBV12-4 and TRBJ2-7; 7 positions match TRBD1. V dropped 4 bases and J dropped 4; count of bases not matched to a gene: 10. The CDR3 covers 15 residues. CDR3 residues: CASSSTGQVGYEQYF. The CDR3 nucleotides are TGTGCCAGCAGTTCAACCGGACAGGTAGGATACGAGCAGTACTTC.

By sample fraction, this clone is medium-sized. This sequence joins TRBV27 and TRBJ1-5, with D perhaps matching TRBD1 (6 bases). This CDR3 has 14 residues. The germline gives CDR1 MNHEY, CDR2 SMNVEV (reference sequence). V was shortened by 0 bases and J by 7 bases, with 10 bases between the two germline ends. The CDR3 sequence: CASSLSGGRQPQHF. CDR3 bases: TGTGCCAGCAGTTTATCCGGGGGCCGGCAGCCCCAGCATTTT.

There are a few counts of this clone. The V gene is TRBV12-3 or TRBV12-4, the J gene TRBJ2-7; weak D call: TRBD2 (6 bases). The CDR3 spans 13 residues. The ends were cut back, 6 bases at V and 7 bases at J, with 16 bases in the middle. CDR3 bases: TGTGCCAGCAGCCCTCCCGGGAGAGGGGAGCAGTACTTC. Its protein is CASSPPGRGEQYF.

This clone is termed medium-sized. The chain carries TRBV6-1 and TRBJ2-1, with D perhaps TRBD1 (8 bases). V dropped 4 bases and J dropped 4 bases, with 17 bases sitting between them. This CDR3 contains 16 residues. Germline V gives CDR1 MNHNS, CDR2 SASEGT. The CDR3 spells CASSGQGTIRYNEQFF. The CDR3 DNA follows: TGTGCCAGCAGTGGACAGGGGACTATAAGATACAATGAGCAGTTCTTC.

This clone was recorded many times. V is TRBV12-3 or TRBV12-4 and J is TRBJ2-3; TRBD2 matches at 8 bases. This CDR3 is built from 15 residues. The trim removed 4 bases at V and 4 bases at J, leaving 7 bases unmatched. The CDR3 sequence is CASSSYGGAADTQYF. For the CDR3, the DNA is TGTGCCAGCAGTTCTTACGGGGGGGCAGCAGATACGCAGTATTTT.

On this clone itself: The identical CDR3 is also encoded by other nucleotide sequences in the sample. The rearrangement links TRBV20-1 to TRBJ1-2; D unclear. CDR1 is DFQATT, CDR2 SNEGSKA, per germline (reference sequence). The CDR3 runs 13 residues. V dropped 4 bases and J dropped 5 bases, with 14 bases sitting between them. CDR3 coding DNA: TGCAGTGCTAAGCCGGGAGTGGGGTATGGCTACACCTTC. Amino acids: CSAKPGVGYGYTF.

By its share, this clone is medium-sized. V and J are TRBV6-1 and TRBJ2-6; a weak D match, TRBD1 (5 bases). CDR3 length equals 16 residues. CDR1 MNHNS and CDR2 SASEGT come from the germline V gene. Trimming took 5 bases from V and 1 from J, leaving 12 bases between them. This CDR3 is CASSPMGPSGANVLTF. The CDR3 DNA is TGTGCCAGCAGTCCTATGGGGCCGTCTGGGGCCAACGTCCTGACTTTC.

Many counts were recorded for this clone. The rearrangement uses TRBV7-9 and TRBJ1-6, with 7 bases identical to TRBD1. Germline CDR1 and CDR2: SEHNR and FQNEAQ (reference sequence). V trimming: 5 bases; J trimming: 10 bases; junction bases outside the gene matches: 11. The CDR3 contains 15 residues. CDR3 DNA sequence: TGTGCCAGCAGCCCGTCCGGGACAGAAAGATCACCCCTCCACTTT. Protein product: CASSPSGTERSPLHF.

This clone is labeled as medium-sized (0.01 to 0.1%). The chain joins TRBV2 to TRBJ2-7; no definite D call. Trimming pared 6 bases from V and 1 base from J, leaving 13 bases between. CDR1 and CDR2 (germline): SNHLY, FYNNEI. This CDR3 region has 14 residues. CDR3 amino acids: CASSTVGLSYEQYF. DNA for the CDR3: TGTGCCAGCAGCACAGTGGGCCTGTCCTACGAGCAGTACTTC. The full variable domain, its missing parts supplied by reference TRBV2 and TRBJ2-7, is EPEVTQTPSHQVTQMGQEVILRCVPISNHLYFYWYRQILGQKVEFLVSFYNNEISEKSEIFDDQFSVERPDGSNFTLKIRSTKLEDSAMYFCASSTVGLSYEQYFGPGTRLTVT.

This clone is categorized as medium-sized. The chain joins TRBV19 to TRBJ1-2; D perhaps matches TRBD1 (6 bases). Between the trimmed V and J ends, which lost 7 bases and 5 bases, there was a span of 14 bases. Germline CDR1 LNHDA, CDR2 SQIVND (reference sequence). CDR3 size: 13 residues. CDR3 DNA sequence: TGTGCCAGTAATTCCAGGGGATCGTATGGCTACACCTTC. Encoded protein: CASNSRGSYGYTF. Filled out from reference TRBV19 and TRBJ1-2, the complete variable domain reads DGGITQSPKYLFRKEGQNVTLSCEQNLNHDAMYWYRQDPGQGLRLIYYSQIVNDFQKGDIAEGYSVSREKKESFPLTVTSAQKNPTAFYLCASNSRGSYGYTFGSGTRLTVV.

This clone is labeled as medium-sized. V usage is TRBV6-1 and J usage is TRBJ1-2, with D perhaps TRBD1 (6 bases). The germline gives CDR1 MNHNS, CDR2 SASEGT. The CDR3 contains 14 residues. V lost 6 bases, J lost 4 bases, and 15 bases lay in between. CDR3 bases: TGTGCCAGCAGCCAAGGGGGAGGTGGCTATGGCTACACCTTC. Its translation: CASSQGGGGYGYTF.

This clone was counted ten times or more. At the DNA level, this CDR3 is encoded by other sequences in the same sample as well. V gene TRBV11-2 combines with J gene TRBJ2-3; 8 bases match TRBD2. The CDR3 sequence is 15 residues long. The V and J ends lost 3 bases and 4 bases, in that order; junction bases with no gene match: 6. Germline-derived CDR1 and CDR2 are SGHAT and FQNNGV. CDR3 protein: CASSFFGGAADTQYF. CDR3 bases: TGTGCCAGCAGCTTTTTCGGGGGGGCCGCAGATACGCAGTATTTT.

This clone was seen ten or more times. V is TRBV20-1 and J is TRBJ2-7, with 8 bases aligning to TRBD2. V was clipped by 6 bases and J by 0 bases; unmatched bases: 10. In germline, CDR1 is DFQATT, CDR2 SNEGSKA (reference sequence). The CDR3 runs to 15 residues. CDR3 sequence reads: CSAPGDSGASYEQYF. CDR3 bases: TGCAGTGCACCCGGTGATAGCGGGGCCTCCTACGAGCAGTACTTC.

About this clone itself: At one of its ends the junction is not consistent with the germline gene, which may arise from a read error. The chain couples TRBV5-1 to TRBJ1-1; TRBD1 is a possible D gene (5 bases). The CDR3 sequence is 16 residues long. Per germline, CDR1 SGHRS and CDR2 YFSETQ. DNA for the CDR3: TGCGCCAGCAGCCCTGTGGTTGGGGCGTTGAACACTGAAGCTTCCTTT. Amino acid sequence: CASSPVVGALNTEASF.